This T cell receptor beta chain was identified in a study of neurological immune-mediated disorders. The making of cDNA relied on 5'RACE with 10-nucleotide random UMIs. TCRdb fed the 5' RACE reads into MiXCR, producing one record per CDR3 protein. Of approximately 46,000 distinct CDR3 sequences detected, around a tenth appear once; the ten largest clones hold approximately 5.3%. CDR1 and CDR2 (germline): DFQATT, SNEGSKA (reference sequence). The CDR3 is made up of 17 amino acids. Germline trimming cut 4 bases from V and 4 bases from J; bases unmatched to any gene: 16. By sample fraction, this clonotype is medium-sized. The antigen is not known. The unsorted libraries were produced from 2 million PBMCs held at -80 C. Regarding the study as a whole: TCR clonal expansion peaked in HTLV-1-associated myelopathy patients and was lowest in multiple sclerosis patients. None of the CDR3 amino acid sequences of expanded clones recurred across subjects, suggesting private repertoires in all groups.

This rearrangement joins TRBV20-1 to TRBJ1-1, with TRBD1 matching over 9 bases. Specimen: PBMCs. The TCR sequence derives from a man between 65 and 85 years old with HTLV-1-associated myelopathy (HAM/TSP). CDR3 sequence reads: CSATTTPADRGFTEAFF. In DNA, the CDR3 is TGCAGTGCTACCACCACCCCGGCGGACAGGGGATTCACTGAAGCTTTCTTT.